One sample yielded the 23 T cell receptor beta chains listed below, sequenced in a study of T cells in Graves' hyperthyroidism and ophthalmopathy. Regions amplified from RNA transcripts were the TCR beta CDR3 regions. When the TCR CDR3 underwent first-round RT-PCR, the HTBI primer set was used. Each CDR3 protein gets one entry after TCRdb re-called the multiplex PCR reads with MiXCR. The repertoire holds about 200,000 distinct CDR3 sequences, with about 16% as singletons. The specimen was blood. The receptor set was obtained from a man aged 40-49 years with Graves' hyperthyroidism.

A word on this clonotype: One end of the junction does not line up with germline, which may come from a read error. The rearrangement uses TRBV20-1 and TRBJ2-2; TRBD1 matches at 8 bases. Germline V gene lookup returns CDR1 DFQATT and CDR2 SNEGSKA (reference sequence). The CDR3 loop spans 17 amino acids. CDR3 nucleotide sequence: TGCAGTGCTACCGACCCTGGACAGGGCACGAACACCGGGGAGCTGCTTTTT. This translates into CSATDPGQGTNTGELLF.

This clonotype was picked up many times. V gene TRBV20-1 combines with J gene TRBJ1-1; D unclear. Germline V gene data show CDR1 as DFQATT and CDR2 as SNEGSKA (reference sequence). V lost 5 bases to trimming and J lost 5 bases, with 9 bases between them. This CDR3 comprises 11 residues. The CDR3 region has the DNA TGCAGTGCTCCTGAAGGAACTGAAGCTTTCTTT. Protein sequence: CSAPEGTEAFF.

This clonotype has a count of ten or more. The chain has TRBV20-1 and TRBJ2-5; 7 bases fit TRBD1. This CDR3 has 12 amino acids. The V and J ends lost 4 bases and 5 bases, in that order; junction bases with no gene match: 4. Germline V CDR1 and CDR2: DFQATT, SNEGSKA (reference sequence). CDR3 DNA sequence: TGCAGTGCTACAGGGGGTCGGGAGACCCAGTACTTC. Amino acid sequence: CSATGGRETQYF.

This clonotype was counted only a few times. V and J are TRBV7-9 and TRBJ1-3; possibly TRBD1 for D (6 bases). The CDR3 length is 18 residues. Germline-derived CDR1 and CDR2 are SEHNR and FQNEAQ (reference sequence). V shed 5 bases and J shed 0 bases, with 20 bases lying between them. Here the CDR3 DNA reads TGTGCCAGCAGCCCAAGCCCGGGACAAATAGCCTCTGGAAACACCATATATTTT. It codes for CASSPSPGQIASGNTIYF.

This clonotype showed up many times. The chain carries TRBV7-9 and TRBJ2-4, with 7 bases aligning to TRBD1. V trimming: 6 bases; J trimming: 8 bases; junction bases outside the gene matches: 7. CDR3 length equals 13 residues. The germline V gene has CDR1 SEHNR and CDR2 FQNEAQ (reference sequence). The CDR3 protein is CASSRDRGDIQYF. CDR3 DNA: TGTGCCAGCAGTCGGGACAGAGGAGACATTCAGTACTTC. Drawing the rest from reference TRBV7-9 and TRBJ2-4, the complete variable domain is DTGVSQNPRHKITKRGQNVTFRCDPISEHNRLYWYRQTLGQGPEFLTYFQNEAQLEKSRLLSDRFSAERPKGSFSTLEIQRTEQGDSAMYLCASSRDRGDIQYFGAGTRLSVL.

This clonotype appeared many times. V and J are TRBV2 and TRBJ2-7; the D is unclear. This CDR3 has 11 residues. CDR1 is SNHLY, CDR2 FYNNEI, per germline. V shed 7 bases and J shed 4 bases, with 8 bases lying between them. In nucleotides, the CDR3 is TGTGCCAGCATGGGGTCGTACGAGCAGTACTTC. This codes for CASMGSYEQYF.

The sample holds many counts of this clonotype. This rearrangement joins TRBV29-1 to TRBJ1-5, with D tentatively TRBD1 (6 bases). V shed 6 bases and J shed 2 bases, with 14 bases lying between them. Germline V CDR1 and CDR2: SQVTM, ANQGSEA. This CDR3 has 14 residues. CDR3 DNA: TGCAGCGTCACGACAGGCGAGGGCAATCAGCCCCAGCATTTT. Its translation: CSVTTGEGNQPQHF.

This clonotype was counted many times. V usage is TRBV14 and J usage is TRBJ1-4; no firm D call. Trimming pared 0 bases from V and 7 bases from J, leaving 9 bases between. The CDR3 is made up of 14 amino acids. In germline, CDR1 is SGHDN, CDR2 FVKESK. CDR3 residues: CASSQEGMGEKLFF. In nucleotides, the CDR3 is TGTGCCAGCAGCCAAGAAGGGATGGGTGAAAAACTGTTTTTT.

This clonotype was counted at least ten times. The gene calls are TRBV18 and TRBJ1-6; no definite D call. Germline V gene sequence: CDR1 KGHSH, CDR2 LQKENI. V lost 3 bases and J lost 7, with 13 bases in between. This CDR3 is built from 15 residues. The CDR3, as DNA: TGTGCCAGCTCACCCTCTGCAGCCTTAAATTCACCCCTCCACTTT. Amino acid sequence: CASSPSAALNSPLHF.

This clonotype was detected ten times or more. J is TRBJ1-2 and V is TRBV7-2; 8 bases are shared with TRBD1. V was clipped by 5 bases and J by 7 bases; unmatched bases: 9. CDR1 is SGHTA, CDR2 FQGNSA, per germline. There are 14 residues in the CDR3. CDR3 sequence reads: CASSASQGASGYTF. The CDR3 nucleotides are TGTGCCAGCAGCGCTTCCCAGGGGGCGAGTGGCTACACCTTC.

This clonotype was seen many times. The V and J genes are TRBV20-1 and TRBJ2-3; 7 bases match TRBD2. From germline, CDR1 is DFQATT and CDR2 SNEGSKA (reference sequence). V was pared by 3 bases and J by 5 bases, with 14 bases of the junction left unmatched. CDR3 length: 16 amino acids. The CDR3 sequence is CSASISGVGLEDTQYF. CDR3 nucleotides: TGCAGTGCTAGTATAAGCGGGGTCGGCCTCGAAGATACGCAGTATTTT.

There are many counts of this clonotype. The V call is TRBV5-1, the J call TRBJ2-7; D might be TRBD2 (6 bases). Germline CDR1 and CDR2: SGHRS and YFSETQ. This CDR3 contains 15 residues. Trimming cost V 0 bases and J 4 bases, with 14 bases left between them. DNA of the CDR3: TGCGCCAGCAGCTTGGCCGCGGGACGAGAATACGAGCAGTACTTC. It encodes CASSLAAGREYEQYF. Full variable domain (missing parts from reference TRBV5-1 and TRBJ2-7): KAGVTQTPRYLIKTRGQQVTLSCSPISGHRSVSWYQQTPGQGLQFLFEYFSETQRNKGNFPGRFSGRQFSNSRSEMNVSTLELGDSALYLCASSLAAGREYEQYFGPGTRLTVT.

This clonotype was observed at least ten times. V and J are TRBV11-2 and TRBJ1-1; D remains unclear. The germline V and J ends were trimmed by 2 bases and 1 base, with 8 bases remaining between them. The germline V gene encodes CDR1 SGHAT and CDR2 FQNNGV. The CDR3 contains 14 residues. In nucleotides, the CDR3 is TGTGCCAGCAGCTTATTCAGGACGAACACTGAAGCTTTCTTT. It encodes CASSLFRTNTEAFF.

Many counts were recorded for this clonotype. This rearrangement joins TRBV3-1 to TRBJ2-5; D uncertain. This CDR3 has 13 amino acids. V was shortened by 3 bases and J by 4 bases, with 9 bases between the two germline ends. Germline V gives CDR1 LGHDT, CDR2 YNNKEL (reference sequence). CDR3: CASSQPLGETQYF. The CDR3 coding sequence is TGTGCCAGCAGCCAGCCCTTGGGAGAGACCCAGTACTTC.

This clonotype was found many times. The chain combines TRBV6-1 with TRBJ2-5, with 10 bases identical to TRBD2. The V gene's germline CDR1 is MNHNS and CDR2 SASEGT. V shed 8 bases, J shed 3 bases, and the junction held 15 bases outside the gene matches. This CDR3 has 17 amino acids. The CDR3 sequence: CASLLYASGGAKETQYF. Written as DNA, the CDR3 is TGTGCCAGCCTATTATATGCTAGCGGGGGAGCAAAAGAGACCCAGTACTTC.

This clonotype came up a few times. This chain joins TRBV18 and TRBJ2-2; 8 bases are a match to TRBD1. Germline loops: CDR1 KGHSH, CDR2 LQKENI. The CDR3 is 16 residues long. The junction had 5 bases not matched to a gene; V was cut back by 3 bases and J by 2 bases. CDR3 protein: CASSPLGTGNTGELFF. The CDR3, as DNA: TGTGCCAGCTCACCCCTAGGGACAGGAAACACCGGGGAGCTGTTTTTT.

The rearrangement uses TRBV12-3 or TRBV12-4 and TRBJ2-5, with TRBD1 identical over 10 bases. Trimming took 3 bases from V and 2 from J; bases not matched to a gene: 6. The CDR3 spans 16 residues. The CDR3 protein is CASSFFGDRGQETQYF. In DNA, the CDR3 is TGTGCCAGCAGTTTTTTCGGGGACAGGGGTCAAGAGACCCAGTACTTC.

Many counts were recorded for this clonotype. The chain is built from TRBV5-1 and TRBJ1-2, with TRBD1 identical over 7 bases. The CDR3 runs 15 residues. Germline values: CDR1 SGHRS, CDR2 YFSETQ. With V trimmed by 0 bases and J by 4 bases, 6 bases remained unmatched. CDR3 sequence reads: CASSLGTGEGYGYTF. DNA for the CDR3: TGCGCCAGCAGCTTGGGTACAGGGGAAGGCTATGGCTACACCTTC.

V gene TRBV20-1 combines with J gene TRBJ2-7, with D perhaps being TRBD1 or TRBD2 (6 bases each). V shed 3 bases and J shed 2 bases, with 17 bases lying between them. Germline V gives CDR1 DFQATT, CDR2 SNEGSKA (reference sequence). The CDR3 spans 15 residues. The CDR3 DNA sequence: TGCAGTGCTAGTGCCACTACGGGGGCCACCTACGAGCAGTACTTC. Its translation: CSASATTGATYEQYF.

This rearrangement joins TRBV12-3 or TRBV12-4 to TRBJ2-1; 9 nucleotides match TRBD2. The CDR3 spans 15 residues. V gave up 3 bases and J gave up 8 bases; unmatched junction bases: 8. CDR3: CASSFGSGGRDEQFF. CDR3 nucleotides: TGTGCCAGCAGTTTTGGGAGCGGGGGGAGGGATGAGCAGTTCTTC.

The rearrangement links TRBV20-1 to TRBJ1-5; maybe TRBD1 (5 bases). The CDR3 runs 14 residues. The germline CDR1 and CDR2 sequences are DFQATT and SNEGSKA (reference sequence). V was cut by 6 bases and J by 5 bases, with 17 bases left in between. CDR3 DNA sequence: TGCAGTGCCCTGGCGGGGCAGTACGATCAGCCCCAGCATTTT. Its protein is CSALAGQYDQPQHF.

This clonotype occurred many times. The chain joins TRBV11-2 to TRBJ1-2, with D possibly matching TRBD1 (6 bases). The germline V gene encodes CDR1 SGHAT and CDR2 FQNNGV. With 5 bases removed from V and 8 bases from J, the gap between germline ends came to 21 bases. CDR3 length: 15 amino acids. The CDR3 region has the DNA TGTGCCAGCAGCCGACGCCTCTCAGGGGAGCAAGGCTACACCTTC. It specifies CASSRRLSGEQGYTF.

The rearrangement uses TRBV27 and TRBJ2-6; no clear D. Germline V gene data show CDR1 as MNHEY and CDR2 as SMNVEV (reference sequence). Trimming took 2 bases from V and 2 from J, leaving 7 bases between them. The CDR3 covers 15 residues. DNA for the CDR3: TGTGCCAGCAGTTTAAGCCTGGCTGGGGCCAACGTCCTGACTTTC. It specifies CASSLSLAGANVLTF.